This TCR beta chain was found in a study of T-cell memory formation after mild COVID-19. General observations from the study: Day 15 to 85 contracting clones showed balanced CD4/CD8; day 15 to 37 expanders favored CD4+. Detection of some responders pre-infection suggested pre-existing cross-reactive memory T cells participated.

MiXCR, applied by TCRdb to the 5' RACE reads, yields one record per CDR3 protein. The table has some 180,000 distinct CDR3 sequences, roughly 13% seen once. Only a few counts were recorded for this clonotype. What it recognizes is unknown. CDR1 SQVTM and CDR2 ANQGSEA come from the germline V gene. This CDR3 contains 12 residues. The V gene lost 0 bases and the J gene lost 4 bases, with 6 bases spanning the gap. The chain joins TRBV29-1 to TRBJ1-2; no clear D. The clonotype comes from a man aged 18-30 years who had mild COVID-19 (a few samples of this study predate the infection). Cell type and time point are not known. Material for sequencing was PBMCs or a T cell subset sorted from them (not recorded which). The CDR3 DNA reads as TGCAGCGTTGAAGAATTTAGCTATGGCTACACCTTC. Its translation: CSVEEFSYGYTF.